This TCR beta chain was recorded in a study of blood T cell repertoires in COVID-19. Looking at the study overall: Some COVID-19 samples were acute and others convalescent; all came from the United States, Italy and Spain.

This clone is a singleton in its sample. TCRdb keeps only in-frame clones here, not all; method: immunoSEQ multiplex PCR. Here the sample spans roughly 240,000 clones, roughly 86% being singletons. V gave up 3 bases and J gave up 7 bases, with 13 bases separating them. The CDR3 runs 13 residues. Germline V CDR1 and CDR2: SGHTA, FQGNSA. The sequence was collected from a young man with active or convalescent COVID-19. The chain employs TRBV7-2 and TRBJ2-7, with D perhaps matching TRBD1 (5 bases). The source material was peripheral blood. The CDR3, as DNA: TGTGCCAGCAGCTTTTCAGGGTCAGGGGAGCAGTACTTC. Protein: CASSFSGSGEQYF. The whole variable domain, remainder taken from reference TRBV7-2 and TRBJ2-7, is GAGVSQSPSNKVTEKGKDVELRCDPISGHTALYWYRQSLGQGLEFLIYFQGNSAPDKSGLPSDRFSAERTGGSVSTLTIQRTQQEDSAVYLCASSFSGSGEQYFGPGTRLTVT.